Described below is a single T cell receptor (beta chain) sequence and its context. Its specificity is unknown. Some 100,000 TCR templates were measured in each sample. The data were produced by immunoSEQ multiplex PCR, yet TCRdb's version contains in-frame clones alone and is incomplete. The repertoire holds some 100,000 clones, with about 90% as singletons. This sample stems from a study of siplizumab effects on memory and regulatory T cells. Trimming stripped 4 bases from V and 2 bases from J, with 9 bases between. CDR3 length: 13 amino acids. Germline V gene data show CDR1 as MNHNS and CDR2 as SASEGT. General observations from the study: Major contributors to the alloresponse seemed to be naive T cells, which also appeared more diverse than memory cells.

The V and J genes are TRBV6-1 and TRBJ2-7; D is possibly TRBD1 or TRBD2 (5 bases each). What was sequenced was CD4+ T cells sorted from blood. The sequence derives from a human donor in good health. Some clones in this sample may be carry-over from other donors' samples. CDR3 region: CASSGGITYEQYF. The CDR3, as DNA: TGTGCCAGCAGTGGGGGGATTACCTACGAGCAGTACTTC.